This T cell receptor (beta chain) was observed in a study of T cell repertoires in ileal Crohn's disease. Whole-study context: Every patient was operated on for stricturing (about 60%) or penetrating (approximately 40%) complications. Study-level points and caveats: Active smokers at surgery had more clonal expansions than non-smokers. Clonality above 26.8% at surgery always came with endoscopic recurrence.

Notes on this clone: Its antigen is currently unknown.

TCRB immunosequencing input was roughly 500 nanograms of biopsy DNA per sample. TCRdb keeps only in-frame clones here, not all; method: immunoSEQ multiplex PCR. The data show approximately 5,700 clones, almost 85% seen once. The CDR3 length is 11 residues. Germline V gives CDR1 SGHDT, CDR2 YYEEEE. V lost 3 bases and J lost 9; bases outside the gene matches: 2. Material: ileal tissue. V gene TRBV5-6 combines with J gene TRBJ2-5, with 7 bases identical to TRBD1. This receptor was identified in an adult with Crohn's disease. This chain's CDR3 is CASSYRGPQYF. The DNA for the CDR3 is TGTGCCAGCAGCTACAGGGGACCCCAGTACTTC.